The 10 T cell receptor beta chains in this list originate from one sample, sequenced in a study of blood T cells in healthy people across ages. Sample-barcoded 5' priming and a J-beta primer mix drove a second PCR of roughly 7 to 11 cycles. TCRdb re-analysed the 5' RACE reads in MiXCR, keeping a single row per CDR3 protein. The data show fewer than 2,000,000 distinct CDR3 sequences, about two fifths seen once. The specimen was blood. All receptors come from a human donor in good health.

The sample holds one count of this clonotype. The V and J genes are TRBV20-1 and TRBJ2-4; 9 bases line up with TRBD1. The end of the DNA aligns better with TRBJ2-7, so the J call may be wrong. Germline values: CDR1 DFQATT, CDR2 SNEGSKA (reference sequence). The CDR3 extends over 15 amino acids. The CDR3 is CSASNPGTGPYEQYF. The CDR3 DNA sequence: TGCAGTGCTAGTAACCCCGGGACAGGGCCCTACGAGCAGTACTTC.

This chain links TRBV9 with TRBJ1-1, with TRBD1 matching 9 bases. The CDR3 has 15 residues. After removal of 3 bases from V and 5 bases from J, the junction contained 8 bases not matched to a gene. CDR1 is SGDLS and CDR2 is YYNGEE in the germline V gene. CDR3 DNA sequence: TGTGCCAGCAGCGCTACAGGGGGCGGAGGGACTGAAGCTTTCTTT. Translated: CASSATGGGGTEAFF.

In this sample, this clonotype turned up once. The chain combines TRBV25-1 with TRBJ1-5, with D unresolved. Germline V gene sequence: CDR1 MGHDK, CDR2 SYGVNS. V was cut by 2 bases and J by 0 bases, with 23 bases left in between. CDR3 size: 20 residues. The CDR3 is CASSEPHSGVRLYSNQPQHF. CDR3 coding DNA: TGTGCCAGCAGTGAACCTCATTCCGGAGTCAGACTTTATAGCAATCAGCCCCAGCATTTT. The variable domain in full, with the rest retrieved from reference TRBV25-1 and TRBJ1-5, is EADIYQTPRYLVIGTGKKITLECSQTMGHDKMYWYQQDPGMELHLIHYSYGVNSTEKGDLSSESTVSRIRTEHFPLTLESARPSHTSQYLCASSEPHSGVRLYSNQPQHFGDGTRLSIL.

This clonotype has just a few counts. This chain joins TRBV7-3 and TRBJ1-6, with no clear D. CDR1 is SGHTA and CDR2 is FQGTGA in the germline V gene. The CDR3 is 13 residues long. Trimming stripped 0 bases from V and 10 bases from J, with 7 bases between. The CDR3, as DNA: TGTGCCAGCAGCTTAACGGACCTATCACCCCTCCACTTT. Protein product: CASSLTDLSPLHF.

This clonotype was seen more than once but under ten times. V and J are TRBV5-1 and TRBJ2-1; 8 positions match TRBD1. Unmatched junction bases numbered 14, after V lost 5 bases and J lost 7 bases. CDR3 length: 16 amino acids. In germline, CDR1 is SGHRS, CDR2 YFSETQ. The CDR3 coding sequence is TGCGCCAGCAGGACGGGACAGGCCACAGCTAGTAATGAGCAGTTCTTC. Protein: CASRTGQATASNEQFF.

This clonotype has only a few counts. The chain links TRBV20-1 to TRBJ1-2; D gene ambiguous. CDR1 is DFQATT and CDR2 is SNEGSKA in the germline V gene (reference sequence). The CDR3 extends over 13 amino acids. The ends were cut back, 0 bases at V and 8 bases at J, with 13 bases in the middle. The CDR3 sequence is CSARDFSGNGYTF. The CDR3 DNA is TGCAGTGCTAGAGATTTTTCCGGGAACGGCTACACCTTC.

This clonotype was picked up a small number of times. The chain couples TRBV2 to TRBJ1-5, with 7 bases lining up with TRBD1. The CDR3 loop spans 13 amino acids. The germline V gene has CDR1 SNHLY and CDR2 FYNNEI. Losses at the gene ends were 6 bases for V and 4 bases for J; bases not matched to a gene: 3. CDR3 sequence reads: CASSGQVNQPQHF. Written as DNA, the CDR3 is TGTGCCAGCAGCGGACAGGTGAATCAGCCCCAGCATTTT.

Turning to this clonotype: Possible read error: a much larger clone is one base away. The CDR3 loop reads CASRSQPGPNYGFTF. The DNA for the CDR3 is TGTGCCAGCAGATCCCAACCGGGCCCTAACTATGGCTTCACCTTC. The chain recombines TRBV7-3 with TRBJ1-2; unclear D gene. Germline CDR1 SGHTA, CDR2 FQGTGA. The CDR3 covers 15 residues.

A few counts support this clonotype. The chain recombines TRBV5-6 with TRBJ1-4, with 7 nucleotides matching TRBD1. The CDR3 is 15 amino acids. V gave up 4 bases and J gave up 5 bases; unmatched junction bases: 8. CDR1 and CDR2 from the germline V gene are SGHDT and YYEEEE. As DNA, the CDR3 is TGTGCCAGCAGCCCAACTTCAGGGGGGAATGAAAAACTGTTTTTT. Amino acid sequence: CASSPTSGGNEKLFF.

This clonotype was found a few times. The gene calls are TRBV7-9 and TRBJ2-7; D gene unclear. Trimming removed 5 bases from V and 2 bases from J, with 13 bases in between. The CDR3 spans 14 residues. CDR1 and CDR2 (germline): SEHNR, FQNEAQ (reference sequence). CDR3 nucleotides: TGTGCCAGCAGCCCCTACACCCTTGCCTACGAGCAGTACTTC. Its translation: CASSPYTLAYEQYF.